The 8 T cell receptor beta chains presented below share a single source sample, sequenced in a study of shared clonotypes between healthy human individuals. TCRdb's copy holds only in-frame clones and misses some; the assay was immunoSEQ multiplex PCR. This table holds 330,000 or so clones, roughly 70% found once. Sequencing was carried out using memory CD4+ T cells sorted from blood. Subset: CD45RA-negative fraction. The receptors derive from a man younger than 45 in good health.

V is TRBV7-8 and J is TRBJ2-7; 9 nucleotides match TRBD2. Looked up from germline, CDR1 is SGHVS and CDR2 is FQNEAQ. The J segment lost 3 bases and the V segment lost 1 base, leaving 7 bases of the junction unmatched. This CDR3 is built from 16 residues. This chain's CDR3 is CASSLEGTAGGYEQYF. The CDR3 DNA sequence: TGTGCCAGCAGCTTAGAGGGGACAGCGGGAGGCTACGAGCAGTACTTC.

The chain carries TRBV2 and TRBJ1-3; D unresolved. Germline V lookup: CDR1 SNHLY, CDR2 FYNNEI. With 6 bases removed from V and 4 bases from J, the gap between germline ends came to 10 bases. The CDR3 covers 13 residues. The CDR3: CASRLTSGNTIYF. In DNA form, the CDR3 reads TGTGCCAGCAGATTGACGTCGGGAAACACCATATATTTT.

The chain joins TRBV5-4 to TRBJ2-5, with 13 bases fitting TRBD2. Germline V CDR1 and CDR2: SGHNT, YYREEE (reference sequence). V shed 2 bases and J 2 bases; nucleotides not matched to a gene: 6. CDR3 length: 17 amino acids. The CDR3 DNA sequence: TGTGCCAGCAGCTTTGGGACTAGCGGGGAAACACAAGAGACCCAGTACTTC. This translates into CASSFGTSGETQETQYF.

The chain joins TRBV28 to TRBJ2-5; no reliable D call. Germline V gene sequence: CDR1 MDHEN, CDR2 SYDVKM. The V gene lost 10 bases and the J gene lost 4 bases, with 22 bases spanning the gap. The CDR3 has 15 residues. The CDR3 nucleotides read TGTGCCACCTCCCAAACCGGGCGGTCTGGAGAGACCCAGTACTTC. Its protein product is CATSQTGRSGETQYF.

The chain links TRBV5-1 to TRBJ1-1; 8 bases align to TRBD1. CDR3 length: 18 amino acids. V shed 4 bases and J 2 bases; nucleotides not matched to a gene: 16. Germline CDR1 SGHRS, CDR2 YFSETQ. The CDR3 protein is CASSLENRGSFGNTEAFF. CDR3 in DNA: TGCGCCAGCAGCCTCGAAAACAGGGGGAGTTTTGGAAACACTGAAGCTTTCTTT.

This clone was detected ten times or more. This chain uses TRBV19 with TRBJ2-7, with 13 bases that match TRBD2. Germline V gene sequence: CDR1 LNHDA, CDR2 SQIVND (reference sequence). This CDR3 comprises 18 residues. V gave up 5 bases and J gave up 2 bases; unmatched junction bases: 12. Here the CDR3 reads CASSPLGTSGIMAYEQYF. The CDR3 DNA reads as TGTGCCAGTAGTCCGCTCGGGACTAGCGGGATCATGGCCTACGAGCAGTACTTC.

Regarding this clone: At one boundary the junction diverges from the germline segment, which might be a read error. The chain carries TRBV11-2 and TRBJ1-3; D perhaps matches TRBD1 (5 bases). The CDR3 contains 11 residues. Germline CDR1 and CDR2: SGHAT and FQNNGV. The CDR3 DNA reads TGTGCCAGCAGCATACACCGGGACGGGAATTTT. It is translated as CASSIHRDGNF.

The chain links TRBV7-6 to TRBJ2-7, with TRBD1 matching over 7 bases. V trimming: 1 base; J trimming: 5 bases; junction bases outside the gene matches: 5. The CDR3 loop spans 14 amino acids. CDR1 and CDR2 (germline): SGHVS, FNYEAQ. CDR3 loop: CASSLGQGRNEQYF. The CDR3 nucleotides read TGTGCCAGCAGCTTAGGACAGGGCCGAAACGAGCAGTACTTC. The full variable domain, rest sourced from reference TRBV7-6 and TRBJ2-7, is GAGVSQSPRYKVTKRGQDVALRCDPISGHVSLYWYRQALGQGPEFLTYFNYEAQQDKSGLPNDRFSAERPEGSISTLTIQRTEQRDSAMYRCASSLGQGRNEQYFGPGTRLTVT.